This T cell receptor (beta chain) appears in the sequencing data of a study of blood T cell repertoires in COVID-19. Study-wide context: Both acute and convalescent COVID-19 samples were obtained from the United States, Italy and Spain.

Libraries were prepared by immunoSEQ multiplex PCR; TCRdb keeps only in-frame clonotypes and omits some of them. The sample records some 250,000 clones, around 88% being singletons. The sequencing input was peripheral blood. The receptor was isolated from a woman aged 30 to 39 who had recovered from COVID-19.

CDR3 amino acids: CASSLAWQGPNTEAFF. CDR3 sequence (DNA): TGTGCCAGCAGCTTAGCGTGGCAGGGGCCTAACACTGAAGCTTTCTTT. V is TRBV11-1 and J is TRBJ1-1; tentatively, D is TRBD1 (6 bases). This CDR3 region has 16 residues. Germline V gene data show CDR1 as SGHAT and CDR2 as FQDESV (reference sequence). V was clipped by 0 bases and J by 2 bases, with 13 bases between them.